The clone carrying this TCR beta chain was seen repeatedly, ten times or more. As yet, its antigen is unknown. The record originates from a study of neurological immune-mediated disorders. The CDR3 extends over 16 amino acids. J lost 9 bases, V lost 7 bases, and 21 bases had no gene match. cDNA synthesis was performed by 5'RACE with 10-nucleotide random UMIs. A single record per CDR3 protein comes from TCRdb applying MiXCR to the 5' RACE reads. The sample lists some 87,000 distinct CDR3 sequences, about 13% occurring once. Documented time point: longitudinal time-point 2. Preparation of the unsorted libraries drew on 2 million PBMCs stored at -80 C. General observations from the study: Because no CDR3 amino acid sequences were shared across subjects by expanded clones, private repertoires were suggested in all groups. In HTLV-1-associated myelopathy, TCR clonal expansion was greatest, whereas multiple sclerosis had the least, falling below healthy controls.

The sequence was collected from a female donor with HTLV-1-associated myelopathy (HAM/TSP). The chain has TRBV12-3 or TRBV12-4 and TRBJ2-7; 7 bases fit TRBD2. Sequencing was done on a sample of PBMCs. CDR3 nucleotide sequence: TGTGCCAGCACCCAGACGGGGGGAGCGGGGCCTTATGGGCAGTACTTC. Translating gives CASTQTGGAGPYGQYF.